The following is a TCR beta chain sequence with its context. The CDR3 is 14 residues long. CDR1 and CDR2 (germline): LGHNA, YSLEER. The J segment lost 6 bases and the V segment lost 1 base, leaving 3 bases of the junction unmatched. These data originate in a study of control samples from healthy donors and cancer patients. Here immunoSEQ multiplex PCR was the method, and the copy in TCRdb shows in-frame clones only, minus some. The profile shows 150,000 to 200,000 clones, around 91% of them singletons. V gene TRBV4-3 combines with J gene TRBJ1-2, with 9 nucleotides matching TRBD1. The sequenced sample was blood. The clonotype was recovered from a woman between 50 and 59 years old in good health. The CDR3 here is CASSQAGTGNGYTF. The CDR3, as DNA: TGCGCCAGCAGCCAAGCCGGGACAGGGAATGGCTACACCTTC.